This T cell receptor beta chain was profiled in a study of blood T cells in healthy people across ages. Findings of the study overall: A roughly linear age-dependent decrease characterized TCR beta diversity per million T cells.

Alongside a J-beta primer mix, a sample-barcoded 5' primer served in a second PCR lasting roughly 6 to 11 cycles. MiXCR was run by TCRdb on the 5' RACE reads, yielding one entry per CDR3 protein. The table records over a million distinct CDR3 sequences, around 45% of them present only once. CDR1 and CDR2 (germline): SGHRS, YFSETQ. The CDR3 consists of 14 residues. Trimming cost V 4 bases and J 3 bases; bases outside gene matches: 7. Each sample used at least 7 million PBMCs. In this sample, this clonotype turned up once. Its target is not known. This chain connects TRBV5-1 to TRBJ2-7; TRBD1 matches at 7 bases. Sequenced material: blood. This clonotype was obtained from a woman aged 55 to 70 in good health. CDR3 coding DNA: TGCGCCAGCAGCATAGACAGGGCTATCTACGAGCAGTACTTC. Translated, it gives CASSIDRAIYEQYF.